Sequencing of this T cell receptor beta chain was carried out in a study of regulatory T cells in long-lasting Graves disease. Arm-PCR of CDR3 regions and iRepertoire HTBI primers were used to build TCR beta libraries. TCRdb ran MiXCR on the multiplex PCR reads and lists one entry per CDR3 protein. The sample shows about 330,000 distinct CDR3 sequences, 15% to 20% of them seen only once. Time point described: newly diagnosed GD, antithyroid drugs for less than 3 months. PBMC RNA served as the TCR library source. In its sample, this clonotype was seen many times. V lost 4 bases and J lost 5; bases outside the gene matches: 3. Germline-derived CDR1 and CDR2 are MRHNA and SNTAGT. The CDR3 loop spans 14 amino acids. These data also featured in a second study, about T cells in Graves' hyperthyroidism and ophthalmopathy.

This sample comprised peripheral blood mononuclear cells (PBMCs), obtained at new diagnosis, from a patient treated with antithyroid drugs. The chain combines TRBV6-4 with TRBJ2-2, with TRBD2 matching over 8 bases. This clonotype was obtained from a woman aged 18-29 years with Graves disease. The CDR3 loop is CASSGGLETGELFF. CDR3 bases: TGTGCCAGCAGTGGGGGACTAGAGACCGGGGAGCTGTTTTTT.